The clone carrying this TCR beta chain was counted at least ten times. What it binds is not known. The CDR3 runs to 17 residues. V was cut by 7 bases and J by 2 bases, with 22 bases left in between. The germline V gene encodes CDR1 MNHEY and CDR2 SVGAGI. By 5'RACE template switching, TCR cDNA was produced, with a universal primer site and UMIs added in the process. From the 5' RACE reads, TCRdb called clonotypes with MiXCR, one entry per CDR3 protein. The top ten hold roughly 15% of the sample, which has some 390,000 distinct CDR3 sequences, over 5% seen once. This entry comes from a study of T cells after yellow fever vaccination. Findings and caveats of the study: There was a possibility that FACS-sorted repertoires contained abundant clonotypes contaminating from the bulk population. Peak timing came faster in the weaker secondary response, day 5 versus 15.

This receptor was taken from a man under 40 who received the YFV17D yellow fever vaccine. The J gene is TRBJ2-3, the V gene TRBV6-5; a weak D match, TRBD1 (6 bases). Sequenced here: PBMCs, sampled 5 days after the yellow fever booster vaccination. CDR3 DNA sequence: TGTGCCAGCACCCACCTAGGACAGCGACCGAACACAGATACGCAGTATTTT. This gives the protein CASTHLGQRPNTDTQYF.